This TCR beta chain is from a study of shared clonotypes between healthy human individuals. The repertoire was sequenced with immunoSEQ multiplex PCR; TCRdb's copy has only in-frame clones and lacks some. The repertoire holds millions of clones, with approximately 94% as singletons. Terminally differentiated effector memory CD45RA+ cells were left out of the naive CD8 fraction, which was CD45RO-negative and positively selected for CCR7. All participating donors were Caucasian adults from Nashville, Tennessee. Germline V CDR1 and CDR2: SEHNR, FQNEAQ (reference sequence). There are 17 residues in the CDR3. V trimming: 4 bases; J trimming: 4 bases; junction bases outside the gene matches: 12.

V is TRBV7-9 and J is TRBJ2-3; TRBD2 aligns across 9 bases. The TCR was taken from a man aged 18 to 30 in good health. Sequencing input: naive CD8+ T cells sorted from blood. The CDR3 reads CASSSTSGTSFPDTQYF. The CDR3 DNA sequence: TGTGCCAGCAGCTCTACTTCCGGGACTAGCTTTCCAGATACGCAGTATTTT.